These 2 T cell receptor beta chains came from one sample sequenced in a study of beta chain features in type 1 diabetes. Expressed TCRB transcripts were sequenced after all isolated RNA was converted to cDNA. Sequencing was performed with immunoSEQ multiplex PCR; in TCRdb, only in-frame clones are kept and a portion is missing. This sample yields a few hundred thousand clones, of which around 15% are seen a single time; approximately 7% belongs to the top ten. The sequencing input was central memory CD4+ T cells from blood. The receptor source for this set is a man younger than 45 in good health.

The rearrangement uses TRBV2 and TRBJ1-2, with a tentative D call TRBD1 (5 bases). Germline V gene data show CDR1 as SNHLY and CDR2 as FYNNEI. V dropped 2 bases and J dropped 6 bases, with 10 bases sitting between them. This CDR3 spans 13 amino acids. CDR3 sequence (DNA): TGTGCCAGCAGTGAAAACAGGAGTGATGGCTACACCTTC. Protein: CASSENRSDGYTF.

The rearrangement links TRBV7-9 to TRBJ1-2; weak D call: TRBD1 (5 bases). CDR1 is SEHNR, CDR2 FQNEAQ, per germline (reference sequence). The CDR3 runs to 11 residues. The V end was cut by 4 bases, the J end by 7 bases, with 7 bases between. CDR3 sequence: CASSSGTGYTF. The CDR3 DNA reads TGTGCCAGCAGCTCAGGGACTGGCTACACCTTC.